This paragraph covers one TCR beta chain sequence. Its antigen is currently unknown. The length of the CDR3 is 17 residues. V shed 2 bases and J 2 bases; nucleotides not matched to a gene: 7. Germline V gene sequence: CDR1 SGDLS, CDR2 YYNGEE. This entry comes from a study of cytomegalovirus exposure and HLA in healthy donors. Study-wide findings and caveats: Among donors in an Asian-associated ancestry cluster, a later analysis reportedly found fewer N-insertions than the roughly 610-donor mean. A list of roughly 180 TCR beta chains associated with cytomegalovirus was given.

Use of 60 Vbeta and 13 Jbeta primers characterized the PCR. TCRdb keeps only in-frame clones here, not all; method: immunoSEQ multiplex PCR. The sample records 210,000 or so clones, around 84% being singletons. Sequenced input: PBMCs. This receptor was taken from a girl aged 2 to 9 in good health and CMV-seronegative. V gene TRBV9 combines with J gene TRBJ2-3; 11 nucleotides match TRBD2. The chain's CDR3 is CASSVNSGGAATDTQYF. The CDR3 DNA follows: TGTGCCAGCAGCGTCAATAGCGGGGGGGCCGCCACAGATACGCAGTATTTT. Full variable domain (rest looked up from reference TRBV9 and TRBJ2-3): DSGVTQTPKHLITATGQRVTLRCSPRSGDLSVYWYQQSLDQGLQFLIQYYNGEERAKGNILERFSAQQFPDLHSELNLSSLELGDSALYFCASSVNSGGAATDTQYFGPGTRLTVL.